The 5 T cell receptor beta chains below were found in one sample sequenced in a study of cytomegalovirus exposure and HLA in healthy donors. PCR used 60 Vbeta primers and 13 Jbeta primers. Assay used: immunoSEQ multiplex PCR; TCRdb lists only in-frame clones, some missing. Here the sample spans about 100,000 clones, roughly 79% being singletons. Input material: PBMCs. Receptors originate from a middle-aged woman in good health and CMV-seronegative.

This clone is judged medium-sized (0.01 to 0.1%). This CDR3 is CASSLLGRAHEQYF. In DNA, the CDR3 is TGTGCCAGCAGCTTACTCGGCAGGGCCCACGAGCAGTACTTC. The V call is TRBV11-2, the J call TRBJ2-7, with a possible D match to TRBD1 (5 bases). The V end lost 2 bases, the J end lost 5 bases, and 13 bases lay between the germline ends. Looked up from germline, CDR1 is SGHAT and CDR2 is FQNNGV. The CDR3 runs to 14 residues.

This clone was detected a few times. The chain combines TRBV5-1 with TRBJ1-1, with 10 bases fitting TRBD1. V was clipped by 4 bases and J by 4 bases; unmatched bases: 7. The CDR3 totals 15 residues. Germline CDR1 and CDR2: SGHRS and YFSETQ. CDR3 DNA: TGCGCCAGCAGCCCGGGGACAGGGGCTTCCACTGAAGCTTTCTTT. It specifies CASSPGTGASTEAFF.

This clone was seen a few times. The rearrangement links TRBV30 to TRBJ2-7; a possible D gene is TRBD1 (5 bases). Germline V lookup: CDR1 GTSNPN, CDR2 SVGIG (reference sequence). There are 11 residues in the CDR3. Trimming shortened V by 3 bases and J by 7 bases, and 10 bases separated the two germline ends. The DNA of the CDR3 is TGTGCCTGGAGGGCCAGGGAAGAGCAGTACTTC. Translating gives CAWRAREEQYF.

This clone has only a few counts. Mismatch with germline at one junction end may stem from a read error. The rearrangement uses TRBV7-7 and TRBJ2-1; D gene ambiguous. Germline-derived CDR1 and CDR2 are SSHAT and FNYEAQ (reference sequence). The CDR3 covers 15 residues. CDR3 region: CASSLSPGSYNEQFF. CDR3 nucleotides: TGTGCTAGCAGCTTAAGCCCGGGCTCCTACAATGAGCAGTTCTTC.

The gene calls are TRBV30 and TRBJ1-5; TRBD1 matches 9 bases. The CDR3 has 14 amino acids. With V trimmed by 3 bases and J by 4 bases, 4 bases remained unmatched. The germline V gene encodes CDR1 GTSNPN and CDR2 SVGIG (reference sequence). CDR3 residues: CAWSNGQGNQPQHF. For the CDR3, the DNA is TGTGCCTGGAGCAACGGACAGGGGAATCAGCCCCAGCATTTT.